The present T cell receptor (beta chain) was sequenced within a study of cytomegalovirus exposure and HLA in healthy donors. This clone was seen a handful of times. V was pared by 4 bases and J by 2 bases, with 5 bases between. The CDR3 sequence is 12 residues long. Germline values: CDR1 SGHTA, CDR2 FQGNSA. A multiplex PCR was run with 60 Vbeta primers and 13 Jbeta primers. Clones were sequenced by immunoSEQ multiplex PCR, and TCRdb holds only the in-frame ones, with some missing. The table has 150,000 to 200,000 clones, roughly 80% seen once. The material sequenced was PBMCs. The clonotype originates from a man between 18 and 35 years old in good health and CMV-seropositive. The chain has TRBV7-2 and TRBJ1-1; no firm D call. The CDR3 nucleotides read TGTGCCAGCAGCTATATCAACACTGAAGCTTTCTTT. Translated: CASSYINTEAFF.